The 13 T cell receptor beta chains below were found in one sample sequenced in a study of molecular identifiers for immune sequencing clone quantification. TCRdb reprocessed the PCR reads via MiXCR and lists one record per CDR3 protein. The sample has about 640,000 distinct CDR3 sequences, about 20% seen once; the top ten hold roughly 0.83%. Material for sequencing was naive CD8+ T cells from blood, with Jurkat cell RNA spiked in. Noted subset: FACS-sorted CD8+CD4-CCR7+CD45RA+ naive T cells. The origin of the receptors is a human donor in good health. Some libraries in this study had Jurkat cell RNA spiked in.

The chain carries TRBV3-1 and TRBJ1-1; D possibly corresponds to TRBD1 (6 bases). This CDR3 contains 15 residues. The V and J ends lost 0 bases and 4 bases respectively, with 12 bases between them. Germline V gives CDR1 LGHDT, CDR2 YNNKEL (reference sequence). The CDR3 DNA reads TGTGCCAGCAGCCAAGATTCGGGGGGCAGCACTGAAGCTTTCTTT. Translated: CASSQDSGGSTEAFF.

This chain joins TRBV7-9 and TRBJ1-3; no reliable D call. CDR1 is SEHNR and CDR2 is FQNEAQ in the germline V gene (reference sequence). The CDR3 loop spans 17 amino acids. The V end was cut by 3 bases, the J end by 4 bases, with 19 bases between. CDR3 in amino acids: CASSFHPKRRTGNTIYF. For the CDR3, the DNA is TGTGCCAGCAGCTTCCATCCAAAACGACGGACGGGAAACACCATATATTTT.

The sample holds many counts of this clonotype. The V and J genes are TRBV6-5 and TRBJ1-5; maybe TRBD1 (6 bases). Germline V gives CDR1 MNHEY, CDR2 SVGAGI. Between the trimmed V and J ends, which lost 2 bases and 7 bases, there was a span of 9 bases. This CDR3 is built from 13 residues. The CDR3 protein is CASSYATGQPQHF. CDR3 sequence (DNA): TGTGCCAGCAGTTACGCGACAGGACAGCCCCAGCATTTT.

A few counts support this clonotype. CDR3 sequence: CASRDRNYEQYF. The CDR3 DNA reads as TGTGCCAGCCGGGACAGAAACTACGAGCAGTACTTC. V gene TRBV7-8 combines with J gene TRBJ2-7, with 7 positions matching TRBD1. The CDR3 has 12 amino acids. Trimming cost V 8 bases and J 3 bases; bases outside gene matches: 4. Germline V gene sequence: CDR1 SGHVS, CDR2 FQNEAQ.

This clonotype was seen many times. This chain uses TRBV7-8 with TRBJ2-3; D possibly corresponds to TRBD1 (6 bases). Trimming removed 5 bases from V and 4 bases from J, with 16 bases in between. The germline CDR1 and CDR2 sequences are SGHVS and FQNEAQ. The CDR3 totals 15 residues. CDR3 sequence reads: CASSLRDILPDTQYF. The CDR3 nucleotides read TGTGCCAGCAGCCTCCGGGACATACTACCAGATACGCAGTATTTT.

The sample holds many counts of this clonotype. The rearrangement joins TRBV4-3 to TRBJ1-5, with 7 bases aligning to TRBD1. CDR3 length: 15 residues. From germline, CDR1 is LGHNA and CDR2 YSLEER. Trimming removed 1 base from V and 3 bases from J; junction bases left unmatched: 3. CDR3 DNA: TGCGCCAGCAGCCAAGCACAGGGGCCCAATCAGCCCCAGCATTTT. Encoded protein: CASSQAQGPNQPQHF.

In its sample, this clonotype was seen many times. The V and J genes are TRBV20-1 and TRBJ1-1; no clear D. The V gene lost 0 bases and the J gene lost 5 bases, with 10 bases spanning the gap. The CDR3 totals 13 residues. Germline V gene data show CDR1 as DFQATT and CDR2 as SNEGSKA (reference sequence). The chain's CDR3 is CSAREGQRTEAFF. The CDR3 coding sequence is TGCAGTGCTAGAGAAGGGCAGCGGACTGAAGCTTTCTTT.

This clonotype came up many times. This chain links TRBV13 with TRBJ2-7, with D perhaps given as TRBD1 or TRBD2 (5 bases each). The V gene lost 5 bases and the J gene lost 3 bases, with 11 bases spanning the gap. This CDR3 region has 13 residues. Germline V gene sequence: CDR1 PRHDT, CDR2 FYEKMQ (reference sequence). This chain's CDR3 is CASSHKRGYEQYF. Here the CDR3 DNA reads TGTGCCAGCAGCCACAAGAGGGGCTACGAGCAGTACTTC.

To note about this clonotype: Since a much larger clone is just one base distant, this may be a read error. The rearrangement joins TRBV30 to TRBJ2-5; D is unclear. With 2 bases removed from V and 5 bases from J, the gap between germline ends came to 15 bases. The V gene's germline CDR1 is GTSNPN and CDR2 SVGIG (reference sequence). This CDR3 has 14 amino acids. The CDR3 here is CAWSIGSGFETQYF. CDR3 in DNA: TGTGCCTGGAGTATAGGTTCCGGGTTTGAGACCCAGTACTTC.

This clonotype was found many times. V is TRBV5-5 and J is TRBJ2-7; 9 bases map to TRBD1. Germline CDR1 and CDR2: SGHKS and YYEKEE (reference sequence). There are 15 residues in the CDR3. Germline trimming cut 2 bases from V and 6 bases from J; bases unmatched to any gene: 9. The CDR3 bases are TGTGCCAGCAGCTTCGGCCCGGGACAGGGATCCGAGCAGTACTTC. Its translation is CASSFGPGQGSEQYF.

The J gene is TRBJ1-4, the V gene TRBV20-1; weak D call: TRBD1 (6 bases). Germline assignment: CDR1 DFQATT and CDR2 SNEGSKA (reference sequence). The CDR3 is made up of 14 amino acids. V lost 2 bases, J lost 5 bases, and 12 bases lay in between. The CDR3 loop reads CSARRTEANEKLFF. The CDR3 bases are TGCAGTGCTAGAAGGACAGAAGCGAATGAAAAACTGTTTTTT.

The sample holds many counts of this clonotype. The CDR3 DNA reads TGTGCCAGCAGCTTAGGAACTGAGGAAGCTTTCTTT. Translated: CASSLGTEEAFF. The rearrangement joins TRBV7-9 to TRBJ1-1; D unclear. The CDR3 has 12 residues. The V gene's germline CDR1 is SEHNR and CDR2 FQNEAQ (reference sequence). Trimming shortened V by 1 base and J by 8 bases, and 8 bases separated the two germline ends.

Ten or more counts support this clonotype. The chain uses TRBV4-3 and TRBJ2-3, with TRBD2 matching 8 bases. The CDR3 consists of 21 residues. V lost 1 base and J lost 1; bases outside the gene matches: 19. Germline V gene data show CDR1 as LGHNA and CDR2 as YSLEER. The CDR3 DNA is TGCGCCAGCAGCCAAGTCTTTGTGGATGCCACCTCGGGACTAGGCACAGATACGCAGTATTTT. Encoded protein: CASSQVFVDATSGLGTDTQYF.